Listed below are T cell receptor beta chains from one sample, sequenced in a study of blood T cell repertoires in COVID-19. Data came from immunoSEQ multiplex PCR; TCRdb stores just in-frame clones and leaves some out. This sample yields 250,000 to 300,000 clones, of which roughly 80% are seen a single time; about 5% belongs to the top ten. Sequencing input: PBMCs or T cells enriched from blood (not recorded which). The receptors derive from a man between 40 and 49 years old who had been exposed to COVID-19. CDR3s include the opening cysteine and the closing phenylalanine or tryptophan. Each record gives: CDR3 protein, CDR3 DNA, V gene, J gene, D gene, clone size. The D gene is left open where the match is weak. Only part of the rows carry a size: once, few, many, or a class if the clone is expanded.

CDR3: CASSLGPGYGYTF; DNA: TGTGCCAGCAGTTTAGGTCCAGGGTATGGCTACACCTTC; V: TRBV12-3/TRBV12-4; J: TRBJ1-2; D: .; size: .
CDR3: CASSEDRNYGYTF; DNA: TGTGCCAGCAGTGAAGACAGAAACTATGGCTACACCTTC; V: TRBV12-3/TRBV12-4; J: TRBJ1-2; D: .; size: .
CDR3: CASSLQDLYEQYF; DNA: TGTGCCAGCAGCTTACAGGATCTATACGAGCAGTACTTC; V: TRBV5-4; J: TRBJ2-7; D: .; size: .
CDR3: CASSPGLLVNIQYF; DNA: TGTGCCAGCAGCCCGGGACTCCTAGTTAACATTCAGTACTTC; V: TRBV11-1; J: TRBJ2-4; D: .; size: .
CDR3: CATFSGPRLTDTQYF; DNA: TGTGCCACTTTCAGCGGACCCAGACTCACAGATACGCAGTATTTT; V: TRBV27; J: TRBJ2-3; D: .; size: .
CDR3: CASSQDPSQGSMSPLHF; DNA: TGCGCCAGCAGCCAAGACCCATCACAGGGGTCGATGTCACCCCTCCACTTT; V: TRBV4-1; J: TRBJ1-6; D: TRBD1; size: .
CDR3: CAISELALSSYEQYF; DNA: TGTGCCATCAGTGAGTTAGCCCTTAGCTCCTACGAGCAGTACTTC; V: TRBV10-3; J: TRBJ2-7; D: .; size: .
CDR3: CASSLVGTGGSGELFF; DNA: TGTGCCAGCAGCTTAGTAGGTACAGGGGGTTCGGGGGAGCTGTTTTTT; V: TRBV7-9; J: TRBJ2-2; D: TRBD1; size: .
CDR3: CASSYGQGAIETQYF; DNA: TGCGCCAGCAGCTACGGACAGGGGGCTATTGAGACCCAGTACTTC; V: TRBV5-1; J: TRBJ2-5; D: TRBD1; size: .
CDR3: CASSSLGGLNNEQFF; DNA: TGTGCCAGCAGCTCTCTGGGGGGACTGAACAATGAGCAGTTCTTC; V: TRBV5-4; J: TRBJ2-1; D: .; size: .
CDR3: CASSFTGVGYEQYF; DNA: TGTGCCAGCAGCTTTACAGGGGTGGGCTACGAGCAGTACTTC; V: TRBV7-8; J: TRBJ2-7; D: TRBD1; size: .
CDR3: CASSPREPRTVQETQYF; DNA: TGTGCCAGCAGCCCCCGAGAACCCAGGACAGTCCAAGAGACCCAGTACTTC; V: TRBV14; J: TRBJ2-5; D: .; size: .
CDR3: CASSGDRGLTEAFF; DNA: TGTGCCAGCAGCGGGGACAGGGGGTTAACTGAAGCTTTCTTT; V: TRBV9; J: TRBJ1-1; D: TRBD1; size: few
CDR3: CASRGTGENTGELFF; DNA: TGTGCCAGTCGGGGGACGGGAGAGAACACCGGGGAGCTGTTTTTT; V: TRBV7-3; J: TRBJ2-2; D: .; size: .
CDR3: CAWSETTIEAFF; DNA: TGTGCCTGGAGTGAGACAACCATTGAAGCTTTCTTT; V: TRBV30; J: TRBJ1-1; D: .; size: .
CDR3: CASSVVGANTGELFF; DNA: TGTGCCAGCAGCGTTGTGGGAGCAAACACCGGGGAGCTGTTTTTT; V: TRBV9; J: TRBJ2-2; D: .; size: .
CDR3: CASERAPTYEQYF; DNA: TGTGCCAGCGAGAGGGCTCCTACCTACGAGCAGTACTTC; V: TRBV6-5; J: TRBJ2-7; D: .; size: .
CDR3: CASSDYQRERKDTQYF; DNA: TGTGCCAGCAGTGACTACCAGCGGGAGAGGAAAGATACGCAGTATTTT; V: TRBV6-4; J: TRBJ2-3; D: TRBD2; size: .
CDR3: CASSPRGGEKLFF; DNA: TGTGCCAGCAGCCCACGCGGAGGGGAAAAACTGTTTTTT; V: TRBV7-9; J: TRBJ1-4; D: .; size: .
CDR3: CASSYSTGWTEAFF; DNA: TGTGCCAGCAGTTACTCGACGGGGTGGACTGAAGCTTTCTTT; V: TRBV6-6; J: TRBJ1-1; D: .; size: .
CDR3: CASSQDSVHRVDTEAFF; DNA: TGTGCCAGCAGCCAAGATTCCGTACACCGGGTGGACACTGAAGCTTTCTTT; V: TRBV3-1/TRBV3-2; J: TRBJ1-1; D: .; size: .
CDR3: CASSLVAGSGSYEQYF; DNA: TGTGCCAGCAGCTTAGTCGCCGGGAGCGGGAGCTACGAGCAGTACTTC; V: TRBV7-2; J: TRBJ2-7; D: TRBD2; size: .
CDR3: CASSSGTWDQPQHF; DNA: TGTGCCAGCAGCTCGGGGACTTGGGATCAGCCCCAGCATTTT; V: TRBV7-2; J: TRBJ1-5; D: .; size: .
CDR3: CASSPPGGQYNEQFF; DNA: TGTGCCAGCAGCCCCCCAGGAGGGCAGTACAATGAGCAGTTCTTC; V: TRBV7-9; J: TRBJ2-1; D: .; size: .
CDR3: CASSVLAGSDTQYF; DNA: TGTGCCAGCAGCGTACTAGCGGGATCAGATACGCAGTATTTT; V: TRBV9; J: TRBJ2-3; D: TRBD2; size: .
CDR3: CASRHNRGIYMNTEAFF; DNA: TGTGCCAGCAGGCACAACAGGGGCATATACATGAACACTGAAGCTTTCTTT; V: TRBV11-3; J: TRBJ1-1; D: TRBD1; size: .
CDR3: CASSKLAGAYNEQFF; DNA: TGTGCCAGCAGCAAACTAGCGGGAGCCTACAATGAGCAGTTCTTC; V: TRBV6-5; J: TRBJ2-1; D: TRBD2; size: few
CDR3: CASAPSAPPSTDTQYF; DNA: TGCGCCAGCGCCCCTAGCGCCCCTCCTAGCACAGATACGCAGTATTTT; V: TRBV5-1; J: TRBJ2-3; D: .; size: few
CDR3: CASSQEWAQGSGNTIYF; DNA: TGCGCCAGCAGCCAAGAGTGGGCTCAAGGCTCTGGAAACACCATATATTTT; V: TRBV4-1; J: TRBJ1-3; D: .; size: .
CDR3: CAISESSGGYYNEQFF; DNA: TGTGCCATCAGTGAGTCATCCGGCGGGTACTACAATGAGCAGTTCTTC; V: TRBV10-3; J: TRBJ2-1; D: .; size: .
CDR3: CASSSSADSNSPLHF; DNA: TGTGCCAGCAGCTCCTCGGCGGATTCTAATTCACCCCTCCACTTT; V: TRBV27; J: TRBJ1-6; D: .; size: .
CDR3: CASSSSSYEQYF; DNA: TGTGCCAGCAGCTCTAGCTCCTACGAGCAGTACTTC; V: TRBV7-9; J: TRBJ2-7; D: .; size: .
CDR3: CATPLVGGWTGELFF; DNA: TGTGCCACGCCCCTTGTAGGGGGTTGGACCGGGGAGCTGTTTTTT; V: TRBV7-9; J: TRBJ2-2; D: .; size: .
CDR3: CASSGQGPYGYTF; DNA: TGTGCCAGCAGTGGACAGGGGCCCTATGGCTACACCTTC; V: TRBV2; J: TRBJ1-2; D: TRBD1; size: once
CDR3: CATSTGDNQPQHF; DNA: TGTGCCACCTCGACAGGTGACAATCAGCCCCAGCATTTT; V: TRBV24-1; J: TRBJ1-5; D: .; size: .
CDR3: CASSERDYQFF; DNA: TGTGCCAGCAGTGAGAGGGACTATCAGTTCTTC; V: TRBV2; J: TRBJ2-1; D: TRBD2; size: .
CDR3: CASRGGVRQGEKLFF; DNA: TGTGCCAGCAGGGGGGGGGTCCGCCAAGGAGAAAAACTGTTTTTT; V: TRBV6-5; J: TRBJ1-4; D: .; size: .
CDR3: CASSPVRDQPQHF; DNA: TGTGCCAGCAGCCCGGTTCGGGATCAGCCCCAGCATTTT; V: TRBV28; J: TRBJ1-5; D: .; size: .
CDR3: CASTPGQGSHGYTF; DNA: TGCGCCAGCACTCCGGGACAGGGATCTCATGGCTACACCTTC; V: TRBV5-1; J: TRBJ1-2; D: TRBD1; size: .
CDR3: CASSSGGSNQPQHF; DNA: TGTGCCAGCAGCTCAGGGGGCAGTAATCAGCCCCAGCATTTT; V: TRBV7-9; J: TRBJ1-5; D: TRBD1; size: .
CDR3: CASSLDRGYQPQHF; DNA: TGTGCCAGCAGCCTAGACAGGGGGTACCAGCCCCAGCATTTT; V: TRBV28; J: TRBJ1-5; D: TRBD1; size: .
CDR3: CASSESQGADEQFF; DNA: TGTGCCAGCTCGGAATCACAGGGGGCGGATGAGCAGTTCTTC; V: TRBV18; J: TRBJ2-1; D: TRBD1; size: .
CDR3: CASSQRDRGDQPQHF; DNA: TGTGCCAGCAGCCAACGGGACAGGGGCGATCAGCCCCAGCATTTT; V: TRBV4-2; J: TRBJ1-5; D: TRBD1; size: .
CDR3: CASSPAGQNNEQFF; DNA: TGTGCCAGCTCACCAGCGGGGCAGAACAATGAGCAGTTCTTC; V: TRBV18; J: TRBJ2-1; D: .; size: .
CDR3: CASSVSRGPYEQYF; DNA: TGTGCCAGCAGCGTTAGCAGGGGCCCCTACGAGCAGTACTTC; V: TRBV11-3; J: TRBJ2-7; D: .; size: .
CDR3: CASSSLSGGNTIYF; DNA: TGTGCCAGCAGCTCCCTAAGCGGTGGAAACACCATATATTTT; V: TRBV7-9; J: TRBJ1-3; D: .; size: .
CDR3: CASSLGDTDTEAFF; DNA: TGTGCCAGCAGCTTGGGCGACACCGACACTGAAGCTTTCTTT; V: TRBV5-6; J: TRBJ1-1; D: .; size: .
CDR3: CAISESLAGGPSIEQFF; DNA: TGTGCCATCAGTGAGTCGCTAGCGGGAGGGCCGTCGATTGAGCAGTTCTTC; V: TRBV10-3; J: TRBJ2-1; D: TRBD2; size: .
CDR3: CASSIGKGAAGELFF; DNA: TGTGCCAGTAGTATAGGCAAGGGGGCTGCCGGGGAGCTGTTTTTT; V: TRBV19; J: TRBJ2-2; D: TRBD1; size: few
CDR3: CASSFTGARETQYF; DNA: TGTGCCAGCAGCTTTACAGGGGCAAGGGAGACCCAGTACTTC; V: TRBV5-6; J: TRBJ2-5; D: TRBD1; size: .
CDR3: CASSETSGGPSYNEQFF; DNA: TGTGCCAGCAGTGAAACTAGCGGGGGCCCATCCTACAATGAGCAGTTCTTC; V: TRBV6-1; J: TRBJ2-1; D: TRBD2; size: .
CDR3: CASSVDGGGNQPQHF; DNA: TGTGCCAGCAGCGTAGATGGGGGCGGAAATCAGCCCCAGCATTTT; V: TRBV9; J: TRBJ1-5; D: .; size: few
CDR3: CASSASRTGKDQPQHF; DNA: TGTGCCAGCAGTGCTTCCAGGACAGGGAAGGATCAGCCCCAGCATTTT; V: TRBV6-1; J: TRBJ1-5; D: TRBD1; size: .